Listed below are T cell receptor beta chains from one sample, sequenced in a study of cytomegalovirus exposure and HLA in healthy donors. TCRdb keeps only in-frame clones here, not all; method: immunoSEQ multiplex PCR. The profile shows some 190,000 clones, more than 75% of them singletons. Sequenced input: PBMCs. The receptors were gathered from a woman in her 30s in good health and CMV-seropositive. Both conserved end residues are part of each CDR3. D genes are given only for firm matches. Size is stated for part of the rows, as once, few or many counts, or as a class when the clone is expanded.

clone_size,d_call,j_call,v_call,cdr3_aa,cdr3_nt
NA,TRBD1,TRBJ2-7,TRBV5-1,CASRFGQGIPYEQYF,TGCGCCAGCAGGTTTGGACAGGGGATTCCTTACGAGCAGTACTTC
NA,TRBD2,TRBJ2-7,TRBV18,CASSPELAGGRAEQYF,TGTGCCAGCTCACCTGAGCTAGCGGGAGGGCGTGCCGAGCAGTACTTC
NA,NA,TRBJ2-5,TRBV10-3,CAISEPRLAGQQETQYF,TGTGCCATCAGTGAGCCCCGCTTGGCGGGGCAACAAGAGACCCAGTACTTC
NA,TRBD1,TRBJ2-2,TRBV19,CASSIIPGQGATGELFF,TGTGCCAGTAGTATAATTCCGGGACAGGGGGCGACCGGGGAGCTGTTTTTT
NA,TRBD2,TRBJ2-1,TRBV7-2,CASGPGGRGLAMNNEQFF,TGTGCCAGCGGCCCCGGCGGCCGGGGACTAGCGATGAACAATGAGCAGTTCTTC
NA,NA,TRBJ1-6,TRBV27,CASSPNNSPLHF,TGTGCCAGCAGTCCTAATAATTCACCCCTCCACTTT
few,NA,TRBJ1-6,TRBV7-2,CASSRVVGSPLHF,TGTGCCAGCAGTCGCGTGGTCGGTTCACCCCTCCACTTT
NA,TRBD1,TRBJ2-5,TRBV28,CASSTGTGDETQYF,TGTGCCAGCAGTACCGGGACAGGGGATGAGACCCAGTACTTC
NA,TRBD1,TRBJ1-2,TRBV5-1,CASSLGTGGDGYTF,TGCGCCAGCAGCTTGGGAACAGGGGGCGACGGCTACACCTTC
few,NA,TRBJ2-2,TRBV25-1,CASSHSVANTGELFF,TGTGCCAGCAGTCACAGTGTCGCGAACACCGGGGAGCTGTTTTTT